The T cell receptor beta chain under discussion was sequenced for a study of post-analysis software for immune sequencing data. On the study more broadly: Several disease courses (relapsing-remitting, secondary progressive and progressive-relapsing) of multiple sclerosis were included.

CDR3 length equals 14 residues. The V end was cut by 2 bases, the J end by 9 bases, with 16 bases between. CDR1 SGHTA and CDR2 FQGNSA come from the germline V gene. The TCR beta cDNA libraries carried unique molecular identifiers. MiXCR, applied by TCRdb to the PCR reads, yields one record per CDR3 protein. The sample has roughly 800,000 distinct CDR3 sequences, about 45% seen once. Remarks on this clonotype: As yet, its antigen is unknown.

Study-wide findings and caveats: Controls had lower frequencies than patients of 4 or 5 TRBV segments, which included TRBV5-6, TRBV5-1 and TRBV20-1. Analysis by F measure revealed that same-batch samples clustered strongly together. Multiple sclerosis was associated with a significant reduction in normalized Chao1 diversity relative to controls.

The material sequenced was blood. The sequence was collected from a girl between 5 and 17 years old with multiple sclerosis. The chain employs TRBV7-2 and TRBJ2-5, with D hard to call. The CDR3 sequence: CASSLKPLYDAQYF. In nucleotides, the CDR3 is TGTGCCAGCAGCTTAAAGCCTCTTTACGATGCCCAGTACTTC.